The T cell receptor beta chain described here comes from a study of blood T cells in healthy people across ages. Broader study findings: The diversity estimates, figures obtained from one million T cells, were considered underestimates.

Alongside a J-beta primer mix, a sample-barcoded 5' primer served in a second PCR lasting 7 to 11 cycles. There were at least 3 million CDR3-containing paired-end reads obtained from each sample. MiXCR, run by TCRdb on the 5' RACE reads, gives a single entry per CDR3 protein. The table records 870,000 or so distinct CDR3 sequences, more than 25% of them present only once. The CDR3 length is 14 residues. The germline CDR1 and CDR2 sequences are MNHEY and SVGAGI. Between the trimmed V and J ends, which lost 6 bases and 6 bases, there was a span of 17 bases. It was ten milliliters of peripheral blood that were drawn from each donor. Total RNA was isolated from each sample in quantities of at least 5.5 micrograms. Details on this clonotype: Its antigen is unidentified.

The sample taken for sequencing was blood. This chain joins TRBV6-5 and TRBJ2-5; possibly TRBD1 or TRBD2 for D (7 bases each). This receptor was obtained from an elderly woman in good health. The CDR3 region is CASSIAGGAKTQYF. CDR3 nucleotides: TGTGCCAGCAGCATCGCAGGGGGGGCTAAGACCCAGTACTTC.